The 3 T cell receptor beta chains listed next were all sequenced from one sample in a study of neoadjuvant nivolumab and ipilimumab in lung cancer. Some clones are missing from TCRdb's copy, which holds only in-frame ones; the method was immunoSEQ multiplex PCR. The repertoire has several thousand clones, 75% to 90% of them found once; the top ten carry 2.4%. The input for sequencing was tumor tissue, taken after neoadjuvant nivolumab, alone or with ipilimumab, at or shortly before surgery. The receptors originated from an adult with non-small cell lung cancer. Some clones in this sample may be carry-over from other donors' samples.

This clone was seen only once. The chain is built from TRBV7-3 and TRBJ2-3, with 8 bases aligning to TRBD2. The CDR3 is 15 residues long. CDR1 SGHTA and CDR2 FQGTGA come from the germline V gene. V lost 4 bases to trimming and J lost 0 bases; unmatched junction nucleotides: 3. The CDR3, as DNA: TGTGCCAGCAGCTCCGCGGGAGGTAGCACAGATACGCAGTATTTT. Translated, it gives CASSSAGGSTDTQYF.

The chain combines TRBV5-5 with TRBJ2-6; a possible D gene is TRBD2 (5 bases). The CDR3 spans 15 residues. Trimming removed 0 bases from V and 3 bases from J, with 7 bases in between. Germline V gives CDR1 SGHKS, CDR2 YYEKEE (reference sequence). The CDR3 sequence: CASSLGGHGANVLTF. CDR3 sequence (DNA): TGTGCCAGCAGCTTGGGAGGGCATGGGGCCAACGTCCTGACTTTC. The complete variable domain, with remaining parts taken from reference TRBV5-5 and TRBJ2-6, reads DAGVTQSPTHLIKTRGQQVTLRCSPISGHKSVSWYQQVLGQGPQFIFQYYEKEERGRGNFPDRFSARQFPNYSSELNVNALLLGDSALYLCASSLGGHGANVLTFGAGSRLTVL.

V usage is TRBV29-1 and J usage is TRBJ2-1; D might be TRBD1 (6 bases). V gave up 4 bases and J gave up 4 bases, with 14 bases separating them. Germline CDR1 SQVTM, CDR2 ANQGSEA. CDR3 length equals 14 residues. The CDR3 DNA reads TGCAGCGTTGTCGCCAGGGGAAATTACAATGAGCAGTTCTTC. Amino acids: CSVVARGNYNEQFF.